This T cell receptor (beta chain) was found in a study of blood T cell repertoires in COVID-19. Study details: The United States, Italy and Spain were the sources of the acute and convalescent COVID-19 samples.

This table comes from immunoSEQ multiplex PCR, and its TCRdb copy is limited to in-frame clones, with some not included. The sample records hundreds of thousands of clones, about nine tenths being singletons. The CDR3 spans 15 residues. Trimming removed 4 bases from V and 0 bases from J, with 10 bases in between. Germline V CDR1 and CDR2: LGHDT, YNNKEL (reference sequence). The receptor was isolated from a woman aged 60 to 75 who had recovered from COVID-19. This chain links TRBV3-1 (or the pseudogene TRBV3-2) with TRBJ2-1; D might be TRBD2 (5 bases). Sequenced input: PBMCs or T cells enriched from blood (not recorded which). The CDR3 bases are TGTGCCAGCAGCCGCGGGTGGAGCTCCTACAATGAGCAGTTCTTC. Translating it yields CASSRGWSSYNEQFF.